The T cell receptor beta chain described here comes from a study of beta chain features in type 1 diabetes. Study-wide results and caveats: Patients with Type 1 diabetes showed moderately but significantly shorter TCRB CDR3s in all four CD4+ subsets.

Regarding this clone: Its specificity is not known.

Every bit of the isolated RNA underwent reverse transcription, so sequencing read expressed TCRB transcripts. The assay was immunoSEQ multiplex PCR, and TCRdb's table has in-frame clones only and misses some. Here the sample spans over 650,000 clones, about 14% being singletons. Germline values: CDR1 SNHLY, CDR2 FYNNEI. The CDR3 covers 11 residues. V shed 5 bases and J shed 6 bases, with 7 bases lying between them. This sequence was found in a man between 18 and 29 years old with type 1 diabetes. The sequenced material came from naive CD4+ T cells from blood. V gene TRBV2 combines with J gene TRBJ1-2; D gene ambiguous. In DNA form, the CDR3 reads TGTGCCAGCAGTCCACGGGATGGCTACACCTTC. It encodes CASSPRDGYTF. The variable domain in full, with the rest retrieved from reference TRBV2 and TRBJ1-2, is EPEVTQTPSHQVTQMGQEVILRCVPISNHLYFYWYRQILGQKVEFLVSFYNNEISEKSEIFDDQFSVERPDGSNFTLKIRSTKLEDSAMYFCASSPRDGYTFGSGTRLTVV.